These 3 T cell receptor beta chains were sequenced from one sample in a study of blood T cells in healthy people across ages. Then a second PCR, running roughly 7 to 12 cycles, was carried out with a sample-barcoded 5' primer and a J-beta primer mix. TCRdb reanalysed the 5' RACE reads using MiXCR and keeps one entry per CDR3 protein. The sample gives 550,000 to 700,000 distinct CDR3 sequences, approximately 27% of which show up once; about 18% is in the top ten. Sequenced sample: blood. The receptors were gathered from a woman in her sixties or seventies in good health.

The chain joins TRBV6-5 to TRBJ2-7, with a tentative D call TRBD1 (5 bases). This CDR3 spans 15 amino acids. With 2 bases removed from V and 0 bases from J, the gap between germline ends came to 11 bases. Germline V gene sequence: CDR1 MNHEY, CDR2 SVGAGI. The CDR3 here is CASSYLAGRSYEQYF. In DNA, the CDR3 is TGTGCCAGCAGTTACCTGGCAGGGCGCTCCTACGAGCAGTACTTC.

The rearrangement links TRBV6-2 or TRBV6-3 to TRBJ1-1, with a weak D call TRBD1 (6 bases). Trimming pared 5 bases from V and 7 bases from J, leaving 17 bases between. From germline, CDR1 is MNHEY and CDR2 SVGEGT. CDR3 length equals 14 residues. The CDR3 bases are TGTGCCAGCAGTGACAGGTCTACTCTATATGAAGCTTTCTTT. Translated: CASSDRSTLYEAFF.

The V and J genes are TRBV7-2 and TRBJ2-3, with 8 bases lining up with TRBD2. V shed 0 bases and J 6 bases; nucleotides not matched to a gene: 8. The CDR3 is made up of 16 amino acids. Germline CDR1 and CDR2: SGHTA and FQGNSA. The CDR3 loop reads CASSLAVGSGADTQYF. The DNA for the CDR3 is TGTGCCAGCAGCTTAGCTGTAGGTAGCGGGGCCGATACGCAGTATTTT.